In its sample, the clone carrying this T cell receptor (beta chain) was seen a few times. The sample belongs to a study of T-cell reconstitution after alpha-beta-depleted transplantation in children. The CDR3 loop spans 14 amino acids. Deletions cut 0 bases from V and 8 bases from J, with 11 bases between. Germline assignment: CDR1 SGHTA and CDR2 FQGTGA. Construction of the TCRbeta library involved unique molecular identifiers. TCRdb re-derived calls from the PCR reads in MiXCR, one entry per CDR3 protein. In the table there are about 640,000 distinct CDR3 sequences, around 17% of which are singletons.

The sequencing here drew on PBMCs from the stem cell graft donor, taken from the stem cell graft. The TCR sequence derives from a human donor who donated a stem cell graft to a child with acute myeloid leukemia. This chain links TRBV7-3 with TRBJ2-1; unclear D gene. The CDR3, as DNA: TGTGCCAGCAGCTTAACGGGTTGGTTGGATGAGCAGTTCTTC. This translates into CASSLTGWLDEQFF.